A selection of T cell receptor beta chains follows, all from one sample in a study of shared clonotypes between healthy human individuals. The protocol was immunoSEQ multiplex PCR, while the TCRdb copy is restricted to in-frame clones and leaves out a portion. This sample has 2.5 million or so clones, with around nine tenths found just once. The specimen sequenced was naive CD4+ T cells sorted from blood. The source is a man between 18 and 29 years old in good health. Both conserved end residues are part of each CDR3. The order of the fields is CDR3 protein, J gene, V gene.

cdr3_aa: CASSLANRNTEAFF
j_call: TRBJ1-1
v_call: TRBV5-1

cdr3_aa: CASSLMMGVEKLFF
j_call: TRBJ1-4
v_call: TRBV7-2

cdr3_aa: CASSWVFGPCVF
j_call: TRBJ1-1
v_call: TRBV28

cdr3_aa: CASSRTGTSGDNEQFF
j_call: TRBJ2-1
v_call: TRBV4-1

cdr3_aa: CASSFQAGTEEQFF
j_call: TRBJ2-1
v_call: TRBV7-6

cdr3_aa: CASSRASSYNEQFF
j_call: TRBJ2-1
v_call: TRBV2

cdr3_aa: CAIRGQGAGYGYTF
j_call: TRBJ1-2
v_call: TRBV10-3

cdr3_aa: CANSWSGGQSSYNEQFF
j_call: TRBJ2-1
v_call: TRBV19

cdr3_aa: CAWSQQGKPPLHF
j_call: TRBJ1-6
v_call: TRBV30

cdr3_aa: CATSRGRNEKLFF
j_call: TRBJ1-4
v_call: TRBV27

cdr3_aa: CASSFRGRAGSETQYF
j_call: TRBJ2-5
v_call: TRBV7-2

cdr3_aa: CAARGGTYNSPLHF
j_call: TRBJ1-6
v_call: TRBV6-1

cdr3_aa: CAISGTGLPTEAFF
j_call: TRBJ1-1
v_call: TRBV10-3

cdr3_aa: CASSPPTVGSSGNTIYF
j_call: TRBJ1-3
v_call: TRBV18

cdr3_aa: CASSPRDRVTGELFF
j_call: TRBJ2-2
v_call: TRBV7-9

cdr3_aa: CASGLPRGRLFF
j_call: TRBJ2-2
v_call: TRBV12-5

cdr3_aa: CASSLGTLRTGGSNYGYTF
j_call: TRBJ1-2
v_call: TRBV11-2

cdr3_aa: CASTLVGGITDTQYF
j_call: TRBJ2-3
v_call: TRBV27

cdr3_aa: CASSTRQGGATEAFF
j_call: TRBJ1-1
v_call: TRBV6-6

cdr3_aa: CASSLGLAGAREQYF
j_call: TRBJ2-3
v_call: TRBV5-1

cdr3_aa: CARRGGEANTIYF
j_call: TRBJ1-3
v_call: TRBV2

cdr3_aa: CASSLEVYGFSFNIQYF
j_call: TRBJ2-4
v_call: TRBV11-2

cdr3_aa: CASSSPGGISPYEQYF
j_call: TRBJ2-7
v_call: TRBV2

cdr3_aa: CASSYTGTGTSGANVLTF
j_call: TRBJ2-6
v_call: TRBV28

cdr3_aa: CASSLMFGATTGELFF
j_call: TRBJ2-2
v_call: TRBV11-2

cdr3_aa: CASSGAEISNQPQHF
j_call: TRBJ1-5
v_call: TRBV9

cdr3_aa: CASSERDSPNYGYTF
j_call: TRBJ1-2
v_call: TRBV7-6

cdr3_aa: CASSTPDGLASPLHF
j_call: TRBJ1-6
v_call: TRBV19

cdr3_aa: CASSLKGSGLTYEQYF
j_call: TRBJ2-7
v_call: TRBV5-4

cdr3_aa: CASRSTGGSNQPQHF
j_call: TRBJ1-5
v_call: TRBV6-5

cdr3_aa: CASSFTGAGFRGNTEAFF
j_call: TRBJ1-1
v_call: TRBV28

cdr3_aa: CASSYSGVNQPQHF
j_call: TRBJ1-5
v_call: TRBV6-6

cdr3_aa: CASSLVQDSGYEQYF
j_call: TRBJ2-7
v_call: TRBV7-2

cdr3_aa: CASSFGATNEKLFF
j_call: TRBJ1-4
v_call: TRBV7-2

cdr3_aa: CASSRVGSNTEAFF
j_call: TRBJ1-1
v_call: TRBV5-1

cdr3_aa: CASRLAGSPGELFF
j_call: TRBJ2-2
v_call: TRBV30

cdr3_aa: CASSPTGGIDQPQHF
j_call: TRBJ1-5
v_call: TRBV28

cdr3_aa: CASSILGGSQPQHF
j_call: TRBJ1-5
v_call: TRBV19

cdr3_aa: CASSRIPGGPQHF
j_call: TRBJ1-5
v_call: TRBV7-2

cdr3_aa: CASSLRGGLTEKLFF
j_call: TRBJ1-4
v_call: TRBV7-8

cdr3_aa: CASRPGPPLAGEKEQYF
j_call: TRBJ2-7
v_call: TRBV2

cdr3_aa: CSVEYESQRGTEAFF
j_call: TRBJ1-1
v_call: TRBV29-1

cdr3_aa: CSVEDPVGRTEAFF
j_call: TRBJ1-1
v_call: TRBV29-1

cdr3_aa: CASSILSSGSLGYEQFF
j_call: TRBJ2-1
v_call: TRBV19

cdr3_aa: CASQRTTGESYERYF
j_call: TRBJ2-7
v_call: TRBV6-1

cdr3_aa: CASSLYRDQPQHF
j_call: TRBJ1-5
v_call: TRBV6-1

cdr3_aa: CASSLLGETQYF
j_call: TRBJ2-5
v_call: TRBV7-7

cdr3_aa: CASSPVNSGANVLTF
j_call: TRBJ2-6
v_call: TRBV6-6

cdr3_aa: CASSSRVSSYNEQFF
j_call: TRBJ2-1
v_call: TRBV5-6

cdr3_aa: CASSDTGGGQPQHF
j_call: TRBJ1-5
v_call: TRBV2

cdr3_aa: CASSTGRGLSEQYF
j_call: -
v_call: TRBV6-5

cdr3_aa: CASSGPGLAGGPNNEQFF
j_call: TRBJ2-1
v_call: TRBV10-2

cdr3_aa: CASSSQKGGVRYEQYF
j_call: TRBJ2-7
v_call: TRBV7-9

cdr3_aa: CASSLAGLRQGGTEAFF
j_call: TRBJ1-1
v_call: TRBV7-9

cdr3_aa: CASSLRQGATGELFF
j_call: TRBJ2-2
v_call: TRBV5-1

cdr3_aa: CASSLRGNQETQYF
j_call: TRBJ2-5
v_call: TRBV9

cdr3_aa: CASKGLIGYNEQFF
j_call: TRBJ2-1
v_call: TRBV19